This T cell receptor beta chain was identified in a study of T-cell memory formation after mild COVID-19. The CDR3 totals 12 residues. With 2 bases removed from V and 6 bases from J, the gap between germline ends came to 7 bases. This clonotype was seen more than once but under ten times. TCRdb called the 5' RACE reads again in MiXCR, with one record for every CDR3 protein. This table has under 600,000 distinct CDR3 sequences, about 20% appearing once. Specimen: PBMCs or a T cell subset sorted from them (not recorded which). The chain has TRBV12-3 or TRBV12-4 and TRBJ1-1; D remains unclear. The receptor's source is an adult woman who had mild COVID-19 (a few samples of this study predate the infection). Cell type and time point are not known. Here the CDR3 reads CASSLMASEAFF. The CDR3 nucleotides are TGTGCCAGCAGTTTAATGGCGTCTGAAGCTTTCTTT.